These 29 T cell receptor beta chains share one sample of origin, sequenced in a study of cytomegalovirus exposure and HLA in healthy donors. PCR used 60 Vbeta primers and 13 Jbeta primers. Clones were sequenced by immunoSEQ multiplex PCR, and TCRdb holds only the in-frame ones, with some missing. The data hold 150,000 to 200,000 clones, with 65% to 85% observed a single time. Sequencing input: PBMCs. The receptor set was obtained from a man in his forties or fifties in good health and CMV-seropositive.

The CDR3 nucleotides read TGCGCCAGCAGCCCCCGGGTCCAGGGGGATGGCTACACCTTC. Protein: CASSPRVQGDGYTF. The chain couples TRBV4-3 to TRBJ1-2; 7 bases match TRBD1. CDR3 length: 14 amino acids. CDR1 and CDR2 (germline): LGHNA, YSLEER. Trimming removed 4 bases from V and 6 bases from J; junction bases left unmatched: 8.

The rearrangement links TRBV5-1 to TRBJ2-7; no definite D call. The CDR3 spans 17 residues. Germline assignment: CDR1 SGHRS and CDR2 YFSETQ. With 4 bases removed from V and 0 bases from J, the gap between germline ends came to 20 bases. Written as DNA, the CDR3 is TGCGCCAGCAGCCCTACAAGCGTGCGGAAGAGCTCCTACGAGCAGTACTTC. Its translation: CASSPTSVRKSSYEQYF.

Only a few counts were recorded for this clone. The chain links TRBV10-3 to TRBJ2-3; the match to TRBD2 covers 16 bases. The V gene's germline CDR1 is ENHRY and CDR2 SYGVKD. The CDR3 loop spans 21 amino acids. The V gene end was trimmed by 3 bases and the J gene end by 2 bases; junction bases not matched to a gene: 14. The CDR3 DNA reads TGTGCCATCAGTGATAATCCGGGACTAGCGGGGGGGCCGATGTTCACAGATACGCAGTATTTT. It yields the protein CAISDNPGLAGGPMFTDTQYF.

In this sample, this clone turned up once. The genes are TRBV7-8 and TRBJ2-5; 10 bases are a match to TRBD1. The CDR3 loop spans 15 amino acids. V shed 4 bases, J shed 5 bases, and the junction held 7 bases outside the gene matches. Germline V gene lookup returns CDR1 SGHVS and CDR2 FQNEAQ. CDR3 bases: TGTGCCAGCAGCTCTTGGACAGGGGGGAGGGAGACCCAGTACTTC. Encoded protein: CASSSWTGGRETQYF. The entire variable domain, with the rest obtained from reference TRBV7-8 and TRBJ2-5, is as follows: GAGVSQSPRYKVAKRGQDVALRCDPISGHVSLFWYQQALGQGPEFLTYFQNEAQLDKSGLPSDRFFAERPEGSVSTLKIQRTQQEDSAVYLCASSSWTGGRETQYFGPGTRLLVL.

V is TRBV12-5 and J is TRBJ2-7, with TRBD1 as a possible D gene (5 bases). V was trimmed by 2 bases and J by 5 bases, leaving 16 bases between them. The CDR3 totals 15 residues. From germline, CDR1 is LGHNT and CDR2 FRNRAP. DNA of the CDR3: TGTGCTAGTGGTTTGCGTACAGGTCTCCACCACGAGCAGTACTTC. It is translated as CASGLRTGLHHEQYF.

The chain carries TRBV11-2 and TRBJ2-2; 8 bases fit TRBD2. CDR3 size: 15 residues. CDR1 SGHAT and CDR2 FQNNGV come from the germline V gene. The trim removed 1 base at V and 4 bases at J, leaving 2 bases unmatched. The CDR3 loop is CASSLVAGGTGELFF. The CDR3 nucleotides are TGTGCCAGCAGCTTAGTTGCGGGGGGCACCGGGGAGCTGTTTTTT.

This chain links TRBV7-2 with TRBJ1-2, with D uncertain. The CDR3 is 13 amino acids. Trimming took 1 base from V and 8 from J, leaving 11 bases between them. Per the germline V gene, CDR1 is SGHTA and CDR2 is FQGNSA. CDR3 protein: CASSLGGSQGYTF. Here the CDR3 DNA reads TGTGCCAGCAGCTTAGGAGGCAGTCAGGGCTACACCTTC.

The gene calls are TRBV7-3 and TRBJ2-1; the match to TRBD1 covers 7 bases. V was clipped by 5 bases and J by 6 bases; unmatched bases: 7. The CDR3 is 14 residues long. Germline CDR1 is SGHTA and CDR2 is FQGTGA. CDR3 sequence: CASSIRDRANEQFF. For the CDR3, the DNA is TGTGCCAGCAGCATACGGGACAGAGCCAATGAGCAGTTCTTC.

This clone came up a few times. The rearrangement uses TRBV7-2 and TRBJ2-2; 8 nucleotides agree with TRBD1. The germline V gene has CDR1 SGHTA and CDR2 FQGNSA. This CDR3 contains 15 residues. Unmatched junction bases numbered 9, after V lost 8 bases and J lost 4 bases. CDR3 nucleotide sequence: TGTGCCAGCGTACCCCAGGGGGCGCGCACCGGGGAGCTGTTTTTT. Residues: CASVPQGARTGELFF.

The V call is TRBV29-1, the J call TRBJ1-2; the D gene is possibly TRBD1 (5 bases). V shed 3 bases and J shed 3 bases, with 14 bases lying between them. Germline V CDR1 and CDR2: SQVTM, ANQGSEA. The CDR3 is 14 residues long. For the CDR3, the DNA is TGCAGCGTTGATTCTCCGGGGGTTGACTATGGCTACACCTTC. Amino acids: CSVDSPGVDYGYTF. Based on the CDR3 plus reference TRBV29-1 and TRBJ1-2, the full variable domain is SAVISQKPSRDICQRGTSLTIQCQVDSQVTMMFWYRQQPGQSLTLIATANQGSEATYESGFVIDKFPISRPNLTFSTLTVSNMSPEDSSIYLCSVDSPGVDYGYTFGSGTRLTVV.

A word on this clone: The junction and the germline gene differ at one end; a read error may be behind it. The sample contains more than one DNA sequence encoding this CDR3. The chain employs TRBV9 and TRBJ2-7; 8 bases line up with TRBD1. The CDR3 is 13 amino acids. Germline CDR1 is SGDLS and CDR2 is YYNGEE. Written as DNA, the CDR3 is TGCGCCAGCAGCGTGGACAGGGTTAGCGAGCAGTACTTC. Its translation is CASSVDRVSEQYF.

This chain connects TRBV4-1 to TRBJ2-2; 7 positions agree with TRBD1. The CDR3 sequence is 16 residues long. The germline CDR1 and CDR2 sequences are MGHRA and YSYEKL. With V trimmed by 1 base and J by 2 bases, 4 bases remained unmatched. In nucleotides, the CDR3 is TGCGCCAGCAGCCAAGGGGGGACAGTCAACACCGGGGAGCTGTTTTTT. Translation: CASSQGGTVNTGELFF.

The chain recombines TRBV7-2 with TRBJ2-1; D remains unclear. The CDR3 is 13 residues long. The germline V and J ends were trimmed by 4 bases and 4 bases, with 8 bases remaining between them. Germline CDR1 is SGHTA and CDR2 is FQGNSA. In nucleotides, the CDR3 is TGTGCCAGCAGCTGGGCCCAGTACAATGAGCAGTTCTTC. It translates to CASSWAQYNEQFF.

The V gene is TRBV14, the J gene TRBJ2-3; the D gene is possibly TRBD1 (6 bases). Germline CDR1 SGHDN, CDR2 FVKESK. Between the trimmed V and J ends, which lost 0 bases and 1 base, there was a span of 14 bases. The CDR3 spans 17 residues. CDR3 sequence (DNA): TGTGCCAGCAGCCAAGATGGCCAGGGGATCGGCACAGATACGCAGTATTTT. Its protein product is CASSQDGQGIGTDTQYF.

There are a few counts of this clone. The CDR3 region is CASSNRVNEQFF. The CDR3 region has the DNA TGTGCCAGCAGCAACAGGGTCAATGAGCAGTTCTTC. The V gene is TRBV7-9, the J gene TRBJ2-1, with D tentatively TRBD1 (6 bases). The CDR3 runs to 12 residues. V lost 5 bases to trimming and J lost 6 bases, with 8 bases between them. The V gene's germline CDR1 is SEHNR and CDR2 FQNEAQ (reference sequence).

The rearrangement uses TRBV9 and TRBJ2-2; no clear D. V lost 0 bases, J lost 2 bases, and 5 bases lay in between. The CDR3 has 14 amino acids. The germline gives CDR1 SGDLS, CDR2 YYNGEE. CDR3 sequence reads: CASSVVSNTGELFF. The CDR3 nucleotides read TGTGCCAGCAGCGTAGTTTCTAACACCGGGGAGCTGTTTTTT. Filled out from reference TRBV9 and TRBJ2-2, the complete variable domain reads DSGVTQTPKHLITATGQRVTLRCSPRSGDLSVYWYQQSLDQGLQFLIQYYNGEERAKGNILERFSAQQFPDLHSELNLSSLELGDSALYFCASSVVSNTGELFFGEGSRLTVL.

The chain employs TRBV19 and TRBJ1-1; D is ambiguous. CDR1 is LNHDA and CDR2 is SQIVND in the germline V gene (reference sequence). Trimming pared 5 bases from V and 11 bases from J, leaving 27 bases between. This CDR3 spans 16 amino acids. The CDR3 nucleotides are TGTGCCAGTAGTTCCCGGGTGCTGATACTTGAACGGGTTGCTTTCTTT. Protein sequence: CASSSRVLILERVAFF.

This rearrangement joins TRBV15 to TRBJ2-5; D call uncertain. The CDR3 covers 14 residues. The V gene's germline CDR1 is LNHNV and CDR2 YYDKDF (reference sequence). V lost 1 base and J 1 base, leaving 7 bases between the germline ends. The CDR3 sequence is CATSRAGFQETQYF. For the CDR3, the DNA is TGTGCCACCAGCAGAGCCGGGTTCCAAGAGACCCAGTACTTC.

The V call is TRBV6-6, the J call TRBJ2-1; D possibly corresponds to TRBD2 (5 bases). Germline V CDR1 and CDR2: MNHNY, SVGAGI (reference sequence). V lost 0 bases and J 1 base, leaving 7 bases between the germline ends. The CDR3 is 15 residues long. The CDR3, as DNA: TGTGCCAGCAGTTACTCCGGGGTATCCTACAATGAGCAGTTCTTC. Its translation is CASSYSGVSYNEQFF.

The V and J genes are TRBV6-5 and TRBJ1-5, with D tentatively TRBD1 (5 bases). V lost 8 bases to trimming and J lost 7 bases, with 15 bases between them. From germline, CDR1 is MNHEY and CDR2 SVGAGI. CDR3 length: 13 amino acids. Here the CDR3 DNA reads TGTGCCAGCTGCCGGGGCGGGGGGCAGCCCCAGCATTTT. It encodes CASCRGGGQPQHF.

The chain uses TRBV9 and TRBJ2-5; 7 bases agree with TRBD2. The CDR3 runs 15 residues. Germline assignment: CDR1 SGDLS and CDR2 YYNGEE. With 2 bases clipped from V and 2 bases from J, the junction kept 6 bases outside the gene matches. CDR3 amino acids: CASSVSTSEQETQYF. For the CDR3, the DNA is TGTGCCAGCAGCGTGTCTACTAGCGAGCAAGAGACCCAGTACTTC. The full variable domain, rest sourced from reference TRBV9 and TRBJ2-5, is DSGVTQTPKHLITATGQRVTLRCSPRSGDLSVYWYQQSLDQGLQFLIQYYNGEERAKGNILERFSAQQFPDLHSELNLSSLELGDSALYFCASSVSTSEQETQYFGPGTRLLVL.

V gene TRBV11-2 combines with J gene TRBJ1-6; a weak D match, TRBD1 (6 bases). This CDR3 has 15 residues. The germline CDR1 and CDR2 sequences are SGHAT and FQNNGV. Deletions cut 5 bases from V and 5 bases from J, with 13 bases between. CDR3 coding DNA: TGTGCCAGCAGCCTCCTGACAGGAAATAATTCACCCCTCCACTTT. Its translation: CASSLLTGNNSPLHF.

As DNA, the CDR3 is TGTGCCAGTAGTATCACAGGGGGAACCGGGGAGCTGTTTTTT. This sequence encodes CASSITGGTGELFF. This chain joins TRBV19 and TRBJ2-2, with TRBD1 matching 8 bases. The CDR3 sequence is 14 residues long. Losses at the gene ends were 3 bases for V and 5 bases for J; bases not matched to a gene: 2. CDR1 is LNHDA, CDR2 SQIVND, per germline (reference sequence).

This chain links TRBV4-2 with TRBJ1-4; TRBD1 aligns across 7 bases. The CDR3 runs to 15 residues. After removal of 0 bases from V and 2 bases from J, the junction contained 0 bases not matched to a gene. From germline, CDR1 is LGHNA and CDR2 YNFKEQ. CDR3 amino acids: CASSQDRGTNEKLFF. The DNA for the CDR3 is TGTGCCAGCAGCCAAGACAGGGGGACTAATGAAAAACTGTTTTTT.

Only one count was recorded for this clone. The V gene is TRBV2, the J gene TRBJ2-7, with 7 bases aligning to TRBD1. The CDR3 runs to 14 residues. CDR1 is SNHLY and CDR2 is FYNNEI in the germline V gene. V dropped 3 bases and J dropped 3; count of bases not matched to a gene: 5. CDR3 loop: CASSENRGLYEQYF. DNA for the CDR3: TGTGCCAGCAGTGAGAACAGGGGCCTCTACGAGCAGTACTTC.

The chain uses TRBV7-3 and TRBJ1-1, with unresolved D. The CDR3 is 13 residues long. Trimming removed 1 base from V and 1 base from J, with 4 bases in between. Per germline, CDR1 SGHTA and CDR2 FQGTGA. The CDR3 spells CASSLRANTEAFF. The CDR3 bases are TGTGCCAGCAGCTTAAGGGCGAACACTGAAGCTTTCTTT.

The rearrangement joins TRBV5-1 to TRBJ2-2; D might be TRBD1 (5 bases). In germline, CDR1 is SGHRS, CDR2 YFSETQ. CDR3 length: 13 residues. Trimming stripped 0 bases from V and 6 bases from J, with 6 bases between. CDR3 sequence reads: CASSLGQPGELFF. CDR3 DNA: TGCGCCAGCAGCTTGGGACAGCCCGGGGAGCTGTTTTTT. The variable domain in full, completed from reference TRBV5-1 and TRBJ2-2, reads KAGVTQTPRYLIKTRGQQVTLSCSPISGHRSVSWYQQTPGQGLQFLFEYFSETQRNKGNFPGRFSGRQFSNSRSEMNVSTLELGDSALYLCASSLGQPGELFFGEGSRLTVL.

The chain carries TRBV27 and TRBJ2-4; perhaps TRBD2 as D (5 bases). V was cut by 7 bases and J by 0 bases, with 25 bases left in between. This CDR3 comprises 19 residues. Germline V gene data show CDR1 as MNHEY and CDR2 as SMNVEV (reference sequence). The CDR3 bases are TGTGCCAGCACGGGCCTTGGAGGAGACCGTTCACTAGCCAAAAACATTCAGTACTTC. Protein sequence: CASTGLGGDRSLAKNIQYF.

The chain carries TRBV2 and TRBJ1-1; the D gene is possibly TRBD1 (6 bases). The V gene lost 6 bases and the J gene lost 4 bases, with 18 bases spanning the gap. The CDR3 sequence is 15 residues long. Germline CDR1 reads SNHLY; CDR2 reads FYNNEI. The CDR3 spells CASSPGPRGGTEAFF. The CDR3 DNA reads as TGTGCCAGCAGCCCGGGACCTCGAGGGGGCACTGAAGCTTTCTTT.